The 21 T cell receptor beta chains below were found in one sample sequenced in a study of cytomegalovirus exposure and HLA in healthy donors. 60 Vbeta and 13 Jbeta primers were used in PCR. Libraries were prepared by immunoSEQ multiplex PCR; TCRdb keeps only in-frame clonotypes and omits some of them. The table lists 150,000 to 200,000 clones, approximately 80% of them singletons, with under 7% in the top ten. The sample taken for sequencing was PBMCs. The source is a woman aged 25 to 39 in good health and CMV-seropositive.

The chain uses TRBV2 and TRBJ1-1; no reliable D call. Germline CDR1 reads SNHLY; CDR2 reads FYNNEI. CDR3 length equals 11 residues. Trimming took off 8 bases at V and 7 bases at J, with 11 bases between the two ends. CDR3 sequence (DNA): TGTGCCAGCTTCGGGGATGTTGAAGCTTTCTTT. It codes for CASFGDVEAFF. The variable domain in full, with the rest retrieved from reference TRBV2 and TRBJ1-1, is EPEVTQTPSHQVTQMGQEVILRCVPISNHLYFYWYRQILGQKVEFLVSFYNNEISEKSEIFDDQFSVERPDGSNFTLKIRSTKLEDSAMYFCASFGDVEAFFGQGTRLTVV.

This clone is a singleton in its sample. V usage is TRBV20-1 and J usage is TRBJ2-4, with D possibly TRBD2 on 5 matching bases. The V end was cut by 5 bases, the J end by 11 bases, with 10 bases between. This CDR3 has 10 amino acids. The germline gives CDR1 DFQATT, CDR2 SNEGSKA (reference sequence). CDR3 in amino acids: CSAPLGVQYF. The CDR3 DNA reads as TGCAGTGCTCCACTAGGTGTTCAGTACTTC.

The CDR3 loop is CASRLRDRGYEQYF. The CDR3 DNA is TGCGCCAGCAGACTCCGGGACAGGGGCTACGAGCAGTACTTC. This chain connects TRBV5-1 to TRBJ2-7; 10 bases match TRBD1. The CDR3 is 14 amino acids. V lost 5 bases to trimming and J lost 3 bases; unmatched junction nucleotides: 5. Germline loops: CDR1 SGHRS, CDR2 YFSETQ.

This chain joins TRBV7-9 and TRBJ2-7; D is perhaps TRBD2 (6 bases). Deletions cut 4 bases from V and 4 bases from J, with 14 bases between. The CDR3 spans 14 residues. The germline gives CDR1 SEHNR, CDR2 FQNEAQ (reference sequence). CDR3 sequence: CASSSIAEFYEQYF. The CDR3 bases are TGTGCCAGCAGCTCCATAGCGGAGTTTTACGAGCAGTACTTC. The full variable domain, with the rest looked up from reference TRBV7-9 and TRBJ2-7, is DTGVSQNPRHKITKRGQNVTFRCDPISEHNRLYWYRQTLGQGPEFLTYFQNEAQLEKSRLLSDRFSAERPKGSFSTLEIQRTEQGDSAMYLCASSSIAEFYEQYFGPGTRLTVT.

The rearrangement joins TRBV15 to TRBJ2-3, with 8 bases identical to TRBD1. There are 17 residues in the CDR3. Germline assignment: CDR1 LNHNV and CDR2 YYDKDF (reference sequence). The J segment lost 4 bases and the V segment lost 1 base, leaving 10 bases of the junction unmatched. The CDR3 DNA reads TGTGCCACCAGCAGAGTCCAGGGGGCCAGGGATCCAGATACGCAGTATTTT. It yields the protein CATSRVQGARDPDTQYF.

Only one count was recorded for this clone. The rearrangement links TRBV15 to TRBJ2-7, with 8 bases that match TRBD2. With 8 bases clipped from V and 7 bases from J, the junction kept 10 bases outside the gene matches. The CDR3 runs to 13 residues. Germline V gives CDR1 LNHNV, CDR2 YYDKDF (reference sequence). The DNA of the CDR3 is TGTGCCACCTCAGATAGCGGGGTCGGGGAGCAGTACTTC. It encodes CATSDSGVGEQYF.

The chain's CDR3 is CASSLDYSGIEQFF. The CDR3 DNA is TGTGCCAGCAGCTTGGACTATTCGGGAATTGAGCAGTTCTTC. This chain joins TRBV5-5 and TRBJ2-1; D might be TRBD2 (5 bases). This CDR3 is 14 amino acids long. Germline V gives CDR1 SGHKS, CDR2 YYEKEE (reference sequence). V dropped 0 bases and J dropped 9 bases, with 13 bases sitting between them.

The V call is TRBV28, the J call TRBJ2-1; the D gene is possibly TRBD2 (7 bases). The CDR3 consists of 16 residues. Per germline, CDR1 MDHEN and CDR2 SYDVKM. V lost 5 bases to trimming and J lost 0 bases, with 14 bases between them. The CDR3 nucleotides are TGTGCCAGCAGTATGGGGGCGGGAGCCTCCTACAATGAGCAGTTCTTC. Its protein product is CASSMGAGASYNEQFF.

The chain employs TRBV5-1 and TRBJ1-1, with D possibly matching TRBD1 (5 bases). Trimming cost V 5 bases and J 5 bases, with 7 bases left between them. Per the germline V gene, CDR1 is SGHRS and CDR2 is YFSETQ. This CDR3 region has 11 residues. The CDR3 is CASREGTEAFF. DNA of the CDR3: TGCGCCAGCAGGGAGGGGACTGAAGCTTTCTTT.

J is TRBJ1-2 and V is TRBV7-8; possibly TRBD1 for D (5 bases). CDR1 is SGHVS, CDR2 FQNEAQ, per germline. V shed 2 bases and J shed 3 bases, with 10 bases lying between them. The CDR3 is 14 amino acids. The CDR3 reads CASSLLQTDYGYTF. As DNA, the CDR3 is TGTGCCAGCAGCTTATTGCAGACAGACTATGGCTACACCTTC. Drawing the rest from reference TRBV7-8 and TRBJ1-2, the complete variable domain is GAGVSQSPRYKVAKRGQDVALRCDPISGHVSLFWYQQALGQGPEFLTYFQNEAQLDKSGLPSDRFFAERPEGSVSTLKIQRTQQEDSAVYLCASSLLQTDYGYTFGSGTRLTVV.

The chain links TRBV9 to TRBJ1-6; D may be TRBD1 (5 bases). The V gene lost 3 bases and the J gene lost 6 bases, with 19 bases spanning the gap. The CDR3 is 17 amino acids. Per germline, CDR1 SGDLS and CDR2 YYNGEE. The CDR3 reads CASSGSYGEGINSPLHF. CDR3 bases: TGTGCCAGCAGCGGCTCTTACGGGGAGGGGATTAATTCACCCCTCCACTTT.

CDR3 sequence reads: CASSNTSVGVSGYTF. In nucleotides, the CDR3 is TGTGCCAGCAGCAATACCTCTGTGGGAGTAAGTGGCTACACCTTC. The chain joins TRBV7-9 to TRBJ1-2; D unresolved. Germline loops: CDR1 SEHNR, CDR2 FQNEAQ (reference sequence). Trimming left V 5 bases short and J 7 bases short, with 20 bases between. This CDR3 region has 15 residues. The whole variable domain, filled in from reference TRBV7-9 and TRBJ1-2, reads DTGVSQNPRHKITKRGQNVTFRCDPISEHNRLYWYRQTLGQGPEFLTYFQNEAQLEKSRLLSDRFSAERPKGSFSTLEIQRTEQGDSAMYLCASSNTSVGVSGYTFGSGTRLTVV.

To note about this clone: The identical CDR3 is also encoded by other nucleotide sequences in the sample. For the CDR3, the DNA is TGTGCCAGCAGCTTAGTAGGCACAGATACGCAGTATTTT. Translating gives CASSLVGTDTQYF. This chain connects TRBV7-9 to TRBJ2-3; unclear D gene. V was pared by 1 base and J by 1 base, with 3 bases between. The CDR3 length is 13 residues. The V gene's germline CDR1 is SEHNR and CDR2 FQNEAQ (reference sequence).

The chain uses TRBV5-6 and TRBJ2-3, with 10 bases fitting TRBD2. The CDR3 extends over 17 amino acids. Germline trimming cut 2 bases from V and 0 bases from J; bases unmatched to any gene: 6. Germline CDR1 and CDR2: SGHDT and YYEEEE. The CDR3 here is CASSFERGGTSTDTQYF. The CDR3 bases are TGTGCCAGCAGCTTCGAGCGGGGGGGAACAAGCACAGATACGCAGTATTTT.

This chain connects TRBV15 to TRBJ1-2; perhaps TRBD1 as D (6 bases). V lost 0 bases and J lost 4, with 18 bases in between. The germline CDR1 and CDR2 sequences are LNHNV and YYDKDF (reference sequence). CDR3 size: 17 residues. This CDR3 is CATSRDSGPLRGYGYTF. The CDR3 DNA reads TGTGCCACCAGCAGAGATTCCGGGCCTCTCAGGGGCTATGGCTACACCTTC.

This sequence joins TRBV10-3 and TRBJ2-7; no clear D. CDR1 is ENHRY, CDR2 SYGVKD, per germline. V gave up 0 bases and J gave up 6 bases, with 12 bases separating them. CDR3 size: 14 residues. The CDR3 bases are TGTGCCATCAGTGAGTCTGCAGAAAACCCCGAGCAGTACTTC. Protein product: CAISESAENPEQYF.

The chain links TRBV5-8 to TRBJ1-5; D is undetermined. The CDR3 runs 14 residues. Trimming pared 3 bases from V and 4 bases from J, leaving 11 bases between. CDR1 SGHTS and CDR2 YDEGEE come from the germline V gene. The CDR3 coding sequence is TGTGCCAGCAGCTCCGGGTCCCGAAATCAGCCCCAGCATTTT. It codes for CASSSGSRNQPQHF.

V and J are TRBV9 and TRBJ2-1; the D is unclear. Germline CDR1 reads SGDLS; CDR2 reads YYNGEE. The CDR3 consists of 15 residues. V was trimmed by 0 bases and J by 2 bases, leaving 9 bases between them. Here the CDR3 reads CASSVGITTYNEQFF. The CDR3 nucleotides are TGTGCCAGCAGCGTAGGAATAACAACCTACAATGAGCAGTTCTTC.

This rearrangement joins TRBV6-5 to TRBJ1-2, with D maybe TRBD1 (6 bases). There are 14 residues in the CDR3. Trimming removed 5 bases from V and 7 bases from J, with 17 bases in between. From germline, CDR1 is MNHEY and CDR2 SVGAGI. DNA of the CDR3: TGTGCCAGCAGTAAGGGACAACCGAATAGTGGCTACACCTTC. Encoded protein: CASSKGQPNSGYTF.

The chain joins TRBV4-1 to TRBJ2-7, with TRBD2 matching 7 bases. This CDR3 region has 14 residues. Looked up from germline, CDR1 is MGHRA and CDR2 is YSYEKL. Losses at the gene ends were 5 bases for V and 7 bases for J; bases not matched to a gene: 11. The CDR3 DNA reads as TGCGCCAGCAGCGAACGGCGCGGGAGCTGGGAGCAGTACTTC. This encodes CASSERRGSWEQYF.

The chain joins TRBV7-9 to TRBJ2-7; D unclear. V shed 5 bases and J shed 7 bases, with 12 bases lying between them. The CDR3 extends over 12 amino acids. Germline CDR1 and CDR2: SEHNR and FQNEAQ (reference sequence). DNA of the CDR3: TGTGCCAGCAGCAAAGAGTTGGAGGAGCAGTACTTC. Translation: CASSKELEEQYF.